This is a list of T cell receptor beta chains from one sample in a study of blood T cells in healthy people across ages. TCRdb reprocessed the 5' RACE reads via MiXCR and lists one record per CDR3 protein. Of around 690,000 distinct CDR3 sequences in the sample, roughly 58% are singletons; the top ten hold approximately 37%. Source material: blood. All receptors derive from a man aged 60 to 69 in good health. CDR3s include the opening cysteine and the closing phenylalanine or tryptophan. A D gene is named only where the DNA matches it firmly. Not every row has a clone size; where given, it reads once, few, many or a size class.

d_gene	v_gene	j_gene	abundance	CDR3aa	CDR3nt
-	TRBV28	TRBJ1-1	-	CTSSTGYTEAFF	TGTACCAGCAGTACTGGGTACACTGAAGCTTTCTTT
-	TRBV6-2/TRBV6-3	TRBJ2-1	-	CASSYSSARGGDNEQFF	TGTGCCAGCAGTTACTCGTCCGCGCGGGGTGGGGACAATGAGCAGTTCTTC
-	TRBV3-1	TRBJ2-3	-	CASSQAGVTPYF	TGTGCCAGCAGCCAAGCGGGGGTTACCCCGTATTTT
TRBD1	TRBV4-1	TRBJ1-2	-	CASSQVEGTVGRYGYTF	TGCGCCAGCAGCCAAGTGGAGGGGACAGTTGGCCGGTATGGCTACACCTTC
TRBD1	TRBV9	TRBJ2-4	-	CASSDPGQGVNIQYF	TGTGCCAGCAGTGACCCCGGACAGGGGGTAAACATTCAGTACTTC
-	TRBV7-9	TRBJ1-2	-	CASSPLQGRYTF	TGTGCCAGCAGCCCCCTACAGGGCCGCTACACCTTC
TRBD2	TRBV5-1	TRBJ2-2	-	CASSLAPLFAGDHTGELFF	TGCGCCAGCAGCTTGGCCCCCCTGTTCGCGGGGGACCACACCGGGGAGCTGTTTTTT
-	TRBV12-3/TRBV12-4	TRBJ2-3	-	CASSFPRVNTDTQYF	TGTGCCAGCAGTTTTCCCAGAGTTAACACAGATACGCAGTATTTT
-	TRBV20-1	TRBJ1-5	-	CSARSSSNQPQHF	TGCAGTGCTAGGTCCAGTAGCAATCAGCCCCAGCATTTT
-	TRBV5-6	TRBJ2-5	-	CANSGGQVKETQYF	TGTGCCAACAGCGGTGGGCAGGTTAAAGAGACCCAGTACTTC
TRBD1	TRBV10-3	TRBJ1-6	-	CAIRSPGTGSNSYNSPLHF	TGTGCCATCAGGAGTCCCGGGACAGGATCCAACTCCTATAATTCACCCCTCCACTTT
TRBD1	TRBV11-2	TRBJ2-1	-	CASSQDWGTGGRGEQFF	TGTGCCAGCAGCCAAGATTGGGGGACAGGGGGTAGGGGTGAGCAGTTCTTC
-	TRBV3-1	TRBJ2-5	once	CASSQGLSGGPQETQYF	TGTGCCAGCAGCCAAGGGTTATCGGGGGGCCCACAAGAGACCCAGTACTTC
-	TRBV6-1	TRBJ2-7	-	CASREEGEQYF	TGTGCCAGCAGAGAGGAGGGCGAGCAGTACTTC
TRBD1	TRBV29-1	TRBJ1-2	many	CSVDGGQGLPYGYTF	TGCAGCGTCGATGGGGGACAGGGGCTCCCCTATGGCTACACCTTC
-	TRBV20-1	TRBJ1-4	-	CSARAGINEKLFF	TGCAGTGCCCGAGCGGGTATTAATGAAAAACTGTTTTTT
-	TRBV6-1	TRBJ2-1	few	CASSHGPIDEQFF	TGTGCCAGCAGTCACGGACCTATCGATGAGCAGTTCTTC